This entry describes one T cell receptor (beta chain). CDR1 and CDR2 (germline): MNHNY, SVGAGI (reference sequence). V was pared by 6 bases and J by 1 base, with 4 bases of the junction left unmatched. This CDR3 is built from 15 residues. Authors' data handling: A productive frequency of 2.59 x 10-5 was the lowest detectable. This table comes from immunoSEQ multiplex PCR, and its TCRdb copy is limited to in-frame clones, with some not included. D and trimming were read from the DNA, whereas the V and J calls and clone size are those reported in that table. This table holds tens of thousands of clones, about 80% found once. The sample is drawn from a study of STAT5B mutations in CD4+ large granular lymphocyte leukemia.

The origin of this receptor is a human donor in good health. The sequencing sample was made of CD4+ T cells from blood buffy coats. This rearrangement joins TRBV6-6 to TRBJ2-3, with TRBD2 identical over 10 bases. The CDR3: CASRGGLAGTDTQYF. CDR3 bases: TGTGCCAGCAGGGGAGGACTAGCGGGCACAGATACGCAGTATTTT.